This is a list of T cell receptor beta chains from one sample in a study of cytotoxic CD8 clonotypes in ibrutinib-treated CLL. Measured with immunoSEQ multiplex PCR; TCRdb has only the in-frame clones, and not every one. The sample carries around 250,000 clones, 70% recorded once. The source material was PBMCs, sampled after 24 months of ibrutinib treatment. The receptors here all came from a human donor with chronic lymphocytic leukemia. Each CDR3 is given with its conserved first and last residue. D genes are given only for firm matches. Only some rows state a clone size, as once, few, many or a class for expanded clones.

>few|-|TRBJ2-2|TRBV13
CASRGGELFF
TGTGCCAGCAGGGGAGGGGAGCTGTTTTTT
>-|TRBD1|TRBJ2-4|TRBV10-3
CAISGGQASMGNIQYF
TGTGCCATCAGTGGGGGACAGGCCTCTATGGGAAACATTCAGTACTTC
>-|TRBD1|TRBJ2-5|TRBV18
CASSPGTGEETQYF
TGTGCCAGCTCACCAGGGACAGGGGAAGAGACCCAGTACTTC
>few|TRBD1|TRBJ2-7|TRBV4-3
CASSQNPGTGGFDEQYF
TGCGCCAGCAGCCAGAATCCCGGGACAGGGGGCTTCGACGAGCAGTACTTC
>-|-|TRBJ2-1|TRBV27
CASKSPSFGISYNEQFF
TGTGCCAGCAAAAGTCCTAGCTTTGGTATCTCCTACAATGAGCAGTTCTTC
>few|-|TRBJ1-4|TRBV6-5
CASSRDETNEKLFF
TGTGCCAGCAGTCGGGACGAGACTAATGAAAAACTGTTTTTT
>-|TRBD1|TRBJ1-1|TRBV5-4
CASSLRDRGTEAFF
TGTGCCAGCAGCTTGAGGGACAGGGGCACTGAAGCTTTCTTT
>-|TRBD1|TRBJ1-2|TRBV28
CASTRQGLDYGYTF
TGTGCCAGCACTCGACAGGGGTTGGACTATGGCTACACCTTC
>-|-|TRBJ2-7|TRBV5-4
CASRPGPDYEQYF
TGTGCCAGCAGACCGGGCCCTGACTACGAGCAGTACTTC
>once|-|TRBJ2-6|TRBV29-1
CSVEEGPGANVLTF
TGCAGCGTTGAAGAGGGTCCAGGGGCCAACGTCCTGACTTTC
>-|-|TRBJ2-1|TRBV2
CASNQIDRIYNEQFF
TGTGCCAGCAACCAAATTGACAGGATCTACAATGAGCAGTTCTTC
>-|-|TRBJ1-4|TRBV19
CASNRARNEKLFF
TGTGCCAGTAACAGGGCGAGGAATGAAAAACTGTTTTTT
>once|-|TRBJ1-3|TRBV29-1
CSVVSGNTIYF
TGCAGCGTTGTAAGTGGAAACACCATATATTTT
>-|TRBD1|TRBJ1-4|TRBV28
CASSAGGLGEKLFF
TGTGCCAGCAGTGCAGGGGGCCTAGGTGAAAAACTGTTTTTT
>few|TRBD1|TRBJ1-2|TRBV11-2
CASSSDRGLVYGYTF
TGTGCCAGCAGCTCCGACAGGGGGCTAGTCTATGGCTACACCTTC
>-|-|TRBJ2-1|TRBV14
CASSPLGNDEQFF
TGTGCCAGCAGCCCCCTGGGTAACGATGAGCAGTTCTTC
>-|-|TRBJ2-3|TRBV28
CASRSDSASTDTQYF
TGTGCCAGCAGATCGGACAGCGCTAGCACAGATACGCAGTATTTT
>few|-|TRBJ2-1|TRBV5-8
CASSLGNYNEQFF
TGTGCCAGCAGCTTGGGCAACTACAATGAGCAGTTCTTC
>-|TRBD1|TRBJ2-7|TRBV6-6
CASSYSGTGSYEQYF
TGTGCCAGCAGTTACTCGGGGACAGGCTCCTACGAGCAGTACTTC
>-|-|TRBJ2-5|TRBV5-1
CASSLRGNWGETQYF
TGCGCCAGCAGCTTGAGGGGCAATTGGGGGGAGACCCAGTACTTC
>-|TRBD1|TRBJ1-4|TRBV27
CATTRDRGTNEKLFF
TGTGCCACCACCCGGGACAGGGGAACTAATGAAAAACTGTTTTTT
>-|TRBD2|TRBJ2-1|TRBV7-9
CASSLVGGKVF
TGTGCCAGCAGCTTAGTCGGGGGGAAGGTCTTC
>few|-|TRBJ1-1|TRBV11-2
CASSFVQNTEAFF
TGTGCCAGCAGCTTCGTTCAGAACACTGAAGCTTTCTTT
>-|-|TRBJ2-5|TRBV28
CASSRYQETQYF
TGTGCCAGCAGTCGGTACCAAGAGACCCAGTACTTC
>-|TRBD1|TRBJ2-3|TRBV10-1
CATQGAQTDTQYF
TGCGCCACCCAGGGGGCTCAAACAGATACGCAGTATTTT
>-|TRBD1|TRBJ2-7|TRBV7-6
CASSSGTGAYEQYF
TGTGCCAGCAGCTCCGGGACAGGGGCCTACGAGCAGTACTTC
>-|-|TRBJ2-1|TRBV7-2
CASSLAPGLQFF
TGTGCCAGCAGCTTAGCCCCGGGACTTCAGTTCTTC
>-|TRBD2|TRBJ2-7|TRBV19
CATRLAGIATYEQYF
TGTGCCACCCGACTAGCGGGAATAGCAACCTACGAGCAGTACTTC
>once|TRBD1|TRBJ2-5|TRBV4-3
CASSQGVGQGVGAQYF
TGCGCCAGCAGCCAAGGAGTGGGACAGGGGGTTGGGGCCCAGTACTTC
>-|TRBD2|TRBJ2-2|TRBV9
CASSDGTRQNTGELFF
TGTGCCAGCAGCGACGGGACTAGACAGAACACCGGGGAGCTGTTTTTT
>few|-|TRBJ1-1|TRBV7-6
CASSSVQNTEAFF
TGTGCCAGCAGCTCCGTACAGAACACTGAAGCTTTCTTT